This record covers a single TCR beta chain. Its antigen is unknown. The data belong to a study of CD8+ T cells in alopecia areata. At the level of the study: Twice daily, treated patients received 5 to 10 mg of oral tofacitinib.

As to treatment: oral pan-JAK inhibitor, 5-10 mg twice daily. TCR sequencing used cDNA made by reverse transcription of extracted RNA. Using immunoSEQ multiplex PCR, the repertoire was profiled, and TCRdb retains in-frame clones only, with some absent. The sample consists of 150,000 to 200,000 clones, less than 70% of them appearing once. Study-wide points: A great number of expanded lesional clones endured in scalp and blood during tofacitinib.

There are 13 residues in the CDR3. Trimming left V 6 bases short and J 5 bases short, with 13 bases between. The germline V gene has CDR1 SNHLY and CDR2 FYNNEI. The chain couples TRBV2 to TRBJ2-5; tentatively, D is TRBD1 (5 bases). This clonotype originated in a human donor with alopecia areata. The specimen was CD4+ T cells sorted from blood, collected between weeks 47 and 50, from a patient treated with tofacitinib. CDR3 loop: CASSSDSQETQYF. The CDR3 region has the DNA TGTGCCAGCAGCTCTGACAGTCAGGAGACCCAGTACTTC.